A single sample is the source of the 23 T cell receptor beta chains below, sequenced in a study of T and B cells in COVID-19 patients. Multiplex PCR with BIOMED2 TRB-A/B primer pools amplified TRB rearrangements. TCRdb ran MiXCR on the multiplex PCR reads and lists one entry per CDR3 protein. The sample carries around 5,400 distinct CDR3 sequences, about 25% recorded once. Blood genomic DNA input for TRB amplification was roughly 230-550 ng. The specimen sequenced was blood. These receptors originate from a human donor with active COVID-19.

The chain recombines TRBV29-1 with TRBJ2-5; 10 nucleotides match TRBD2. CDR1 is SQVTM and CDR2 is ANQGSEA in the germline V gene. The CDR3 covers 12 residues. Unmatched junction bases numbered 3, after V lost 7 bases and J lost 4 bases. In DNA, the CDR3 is TGCAGCGCCTGGACTAGCGGAGAGACCCAGTACTTC. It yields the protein CSAWTSGETQYF.

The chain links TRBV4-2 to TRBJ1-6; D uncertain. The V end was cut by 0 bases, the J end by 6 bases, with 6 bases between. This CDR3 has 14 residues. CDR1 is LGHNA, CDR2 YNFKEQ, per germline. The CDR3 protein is CASSQERINSPLHF. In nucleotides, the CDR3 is TGTGCCAGCAGCCAAGAAAGGATTAATTCACCCCTCCACTTT.

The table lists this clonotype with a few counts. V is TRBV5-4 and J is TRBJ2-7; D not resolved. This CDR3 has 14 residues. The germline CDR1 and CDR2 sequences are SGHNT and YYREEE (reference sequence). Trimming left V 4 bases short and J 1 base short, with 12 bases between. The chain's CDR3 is CASSPGSGSYEQYF. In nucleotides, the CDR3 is TGTGCCAGCAGCCCCGGTTCCGGTTCCTACGAGCAGTACTTC. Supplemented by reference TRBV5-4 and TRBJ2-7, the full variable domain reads ETGVTQSPTHLIKTRGQQVTLRCSSQSGHNTVSWYQQALGQGPQFIFQYYREEENGRGNFPPRFSGLQFPNYSSELNVNALELDDSALYLCASSPGSGSYEQYFGPGTRLTVT.

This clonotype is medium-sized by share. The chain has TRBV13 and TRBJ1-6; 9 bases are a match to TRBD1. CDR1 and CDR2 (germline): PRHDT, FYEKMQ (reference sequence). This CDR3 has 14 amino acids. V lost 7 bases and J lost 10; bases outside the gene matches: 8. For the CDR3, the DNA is TGTGCCAGCACCCGGGGACAGGGAGGCTCACCCCTCCACTTT. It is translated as CASTRGQGGSPLHF. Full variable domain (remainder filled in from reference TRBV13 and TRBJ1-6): AAGVIQSPRHLIKEKRETATLKCYPIPRHDTVYWYQQGPGQDPQFLISFYEKMQSDKGSIPDRFSAQQFSDYHSELNMSSLELGDSALYFCASTRGQGGSPLHFGNGTRLTVT.

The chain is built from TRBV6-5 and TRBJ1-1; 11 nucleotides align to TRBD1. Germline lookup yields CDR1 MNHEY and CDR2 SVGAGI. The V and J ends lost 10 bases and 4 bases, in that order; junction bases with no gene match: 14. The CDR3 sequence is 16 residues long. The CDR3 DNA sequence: TGTGCCATCCTTGGCTGGACAGGGGGCGCGGGCACTGAAGCTTTCTTT. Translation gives CAILGWTGGAGTEAFF.

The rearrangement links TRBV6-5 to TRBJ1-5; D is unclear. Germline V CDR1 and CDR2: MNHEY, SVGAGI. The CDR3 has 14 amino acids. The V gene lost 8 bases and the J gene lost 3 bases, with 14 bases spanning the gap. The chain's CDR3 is CASREGSVNQPQHF. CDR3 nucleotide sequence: TGTGCCAGCCGGGAGGGCTCGGTCAATCAGCCCCAGCATTTT.

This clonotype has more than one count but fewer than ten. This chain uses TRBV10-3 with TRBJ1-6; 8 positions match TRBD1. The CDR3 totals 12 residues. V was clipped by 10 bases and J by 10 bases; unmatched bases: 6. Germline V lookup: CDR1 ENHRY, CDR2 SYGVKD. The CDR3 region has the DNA TGTGCCACTGGACAGGGACAATCACCCCTCCACTTT. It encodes CATGQGQSPLHF.

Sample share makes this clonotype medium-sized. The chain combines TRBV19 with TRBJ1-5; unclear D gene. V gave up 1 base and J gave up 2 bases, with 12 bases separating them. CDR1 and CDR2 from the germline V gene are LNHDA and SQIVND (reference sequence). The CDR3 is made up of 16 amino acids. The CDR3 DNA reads TGTGCCAGTAGTATAGGACGGACCCGGGGCAATCAGCCCCAGCATTTT. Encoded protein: CASSIGRTRGNQPQHF.

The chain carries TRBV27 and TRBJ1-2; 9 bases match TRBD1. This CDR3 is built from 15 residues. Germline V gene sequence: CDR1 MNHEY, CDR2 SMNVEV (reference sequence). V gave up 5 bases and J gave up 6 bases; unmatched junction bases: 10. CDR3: CASSGTGTGYDGYTF. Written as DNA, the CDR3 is TGTGCCAGCAGTGGTACCGGGACAGGGTACGATGGCTACACCTTC.

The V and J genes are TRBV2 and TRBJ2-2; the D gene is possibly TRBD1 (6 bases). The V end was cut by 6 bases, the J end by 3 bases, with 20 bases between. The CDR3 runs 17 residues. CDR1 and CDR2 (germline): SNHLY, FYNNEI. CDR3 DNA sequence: TGTGCCAGCAGGGGGACATTCTACCAGTCGGACACCGGGGAGCTGTTTTTT. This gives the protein CASRGTFYQSDTGELFF.

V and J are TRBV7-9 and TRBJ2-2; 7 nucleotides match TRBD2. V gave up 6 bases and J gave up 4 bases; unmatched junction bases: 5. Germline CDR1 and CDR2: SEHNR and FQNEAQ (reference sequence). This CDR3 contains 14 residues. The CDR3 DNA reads TGTGCCAGCAGACCCTGGGGGGGCACCGGGGAGCTGTTTTTT. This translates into CASRPWGGTGELFF. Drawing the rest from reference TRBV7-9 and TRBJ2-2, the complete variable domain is DTGVSQNPRHKITKRGQNVTFRCDPISEHNRLYWYRQTLGQGPEFLTYFQNEAQLEKSRLLSDRFSAERPKGSFSTLEIQRTEQGDSAMYLCASRPWGGTGELFFGEGSRLTVL.

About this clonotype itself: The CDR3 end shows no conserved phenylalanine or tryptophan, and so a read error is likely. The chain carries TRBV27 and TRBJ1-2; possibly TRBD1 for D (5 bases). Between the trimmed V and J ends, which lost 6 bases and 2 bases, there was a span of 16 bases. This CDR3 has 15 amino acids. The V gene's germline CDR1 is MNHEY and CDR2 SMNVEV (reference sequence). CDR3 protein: CASSLVGDPNYGYTL. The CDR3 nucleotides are TGTGCCAGCAGCTTGGTGGGGGATCCCAACTATGGCTACACCTTA.

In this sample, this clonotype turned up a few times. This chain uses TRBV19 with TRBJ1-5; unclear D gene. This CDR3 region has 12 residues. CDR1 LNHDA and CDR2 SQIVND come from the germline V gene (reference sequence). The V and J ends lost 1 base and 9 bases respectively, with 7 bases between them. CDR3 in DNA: TGTGCCAGTAGTATAGCAAAGGGGCCCCAGCATTTT. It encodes CASSIAKGPQHF.

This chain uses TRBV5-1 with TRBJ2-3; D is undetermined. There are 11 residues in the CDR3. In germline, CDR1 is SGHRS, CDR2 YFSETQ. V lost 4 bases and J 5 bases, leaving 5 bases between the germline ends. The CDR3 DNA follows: TGCGCCAGCAGCCCGGGAGATACGCAGTATTTT. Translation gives CASSPGDTQYF.

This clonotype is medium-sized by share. The CDR3 region is CASSKSGGGTDTQYF. As DNA, the CDR3 is TGTGCCAGCAGCAAAAGCGGGGGGGGCACAGATACGCAGTATTTT. J is TRBJ2-3 and V is TRBV12-3 or TRBV12-4; 10 bases fit TRBD2. V lost 6 bases, J lost 1 base, and 4 bases stayed unmatched. This CDR3 is built from 15 residues.

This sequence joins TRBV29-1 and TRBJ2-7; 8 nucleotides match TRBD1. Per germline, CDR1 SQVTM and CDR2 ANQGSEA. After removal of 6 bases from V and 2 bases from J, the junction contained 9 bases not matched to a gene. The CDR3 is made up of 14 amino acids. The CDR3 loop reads CSVGGQGPPYEQYF. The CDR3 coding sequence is TGCAGCGTCGGAGGACAGGGACCACCCTACGAGCAGTACTTC.

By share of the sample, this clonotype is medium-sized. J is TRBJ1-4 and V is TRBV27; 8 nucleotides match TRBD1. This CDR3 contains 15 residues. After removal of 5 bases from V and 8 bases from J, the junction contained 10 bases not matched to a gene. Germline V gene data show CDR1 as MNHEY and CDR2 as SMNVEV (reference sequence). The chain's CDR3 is CASSARQGPGEKLFF. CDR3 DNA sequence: TGTGCCAGCAGTGCGAGACAGGGGCCGGGGGAAAAACTGTTTTTT.

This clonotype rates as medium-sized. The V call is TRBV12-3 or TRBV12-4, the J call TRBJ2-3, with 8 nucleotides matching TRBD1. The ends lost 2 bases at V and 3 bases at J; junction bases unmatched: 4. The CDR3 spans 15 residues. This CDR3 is CASSLRQGATDTQYF. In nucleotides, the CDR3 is TGTGCCAGCAGTTTACGGCAGGGGGCAACAGATACGCAGTATTTT.

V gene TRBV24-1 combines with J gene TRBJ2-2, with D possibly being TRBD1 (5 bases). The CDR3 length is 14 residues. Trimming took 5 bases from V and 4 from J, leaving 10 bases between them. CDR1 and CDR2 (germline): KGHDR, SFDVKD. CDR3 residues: CATSVQGSTGELFF. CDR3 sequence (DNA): TGTGCCACCAGTGTGCAGGGATCCACCGGGGAGCTGTTTTTT.

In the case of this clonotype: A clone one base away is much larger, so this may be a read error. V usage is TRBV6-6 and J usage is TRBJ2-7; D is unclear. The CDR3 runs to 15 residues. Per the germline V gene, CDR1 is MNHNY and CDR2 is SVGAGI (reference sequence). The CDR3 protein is CANSSGAIIAYEQYF. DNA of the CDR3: TGTGCCAACAGTTCAGGAGCTATTATCGCCTACGAGCAGTACTTC.

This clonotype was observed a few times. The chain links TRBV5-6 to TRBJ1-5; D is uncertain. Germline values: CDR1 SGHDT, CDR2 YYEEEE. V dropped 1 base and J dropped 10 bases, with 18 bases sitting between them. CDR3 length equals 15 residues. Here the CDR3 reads CASSLKVEAVGPQHF. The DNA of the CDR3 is TGTGCCAGCAGCTTGAAAGTCGAGGCGGTGGGTCCCCAGCATTTT.

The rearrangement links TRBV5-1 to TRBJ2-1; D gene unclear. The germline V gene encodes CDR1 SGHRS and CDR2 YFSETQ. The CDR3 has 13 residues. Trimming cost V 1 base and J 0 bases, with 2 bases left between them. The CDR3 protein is CASSLRSYNEQFF. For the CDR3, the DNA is TGCGCCAGCAGCTTGCGCTCCTACAATGAGCAGTTCTTC.

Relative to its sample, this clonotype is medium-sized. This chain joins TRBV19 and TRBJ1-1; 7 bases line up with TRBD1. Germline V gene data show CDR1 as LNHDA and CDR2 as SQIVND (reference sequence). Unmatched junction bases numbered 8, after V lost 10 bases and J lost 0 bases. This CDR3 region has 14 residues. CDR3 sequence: CATIVQGMNTEAFF. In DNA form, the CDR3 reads TGTGCCACCATAGTACAGGGGATGAACACTGAAGCTTTCTTT.